This note documents a single T cell receptor (beta chain) sequence. The data stem from a study of T cell changes during pregnancy in multiple sclerosis. V lost 1 base to trimming and J lost 0 bases, with 22 bases between them. This CDR3 contains 20 residues. Measured with immunoSEQ multiplex PCR; TCRdb has only the in-frame clones, and not every one. The profile covers tens of thousands of clones, with 91% appearing a single time and roughly 0.29% taken by the ten largest. The sequence derives from a female donor in good health, enrolled as a control in a pregnancy study. V usage is TRBV23-1 and J usage is TRBJ1-5; D is undetermined. TRBV23-1 has ORF status, its function being uncertain. The sequences come from CD4+ T cells from peripheral blood mononuclear cells, collected in the third trimester of pregnancy. The CDR3 DNA reads as TGCGCCAGCAGTCAATTTCGTGGGTACGGAGCGCAATATAGCAATCAGCCCCAGCATTTT. Amino acid sequence: CASSQFRGYGAQYSNQPQHF.